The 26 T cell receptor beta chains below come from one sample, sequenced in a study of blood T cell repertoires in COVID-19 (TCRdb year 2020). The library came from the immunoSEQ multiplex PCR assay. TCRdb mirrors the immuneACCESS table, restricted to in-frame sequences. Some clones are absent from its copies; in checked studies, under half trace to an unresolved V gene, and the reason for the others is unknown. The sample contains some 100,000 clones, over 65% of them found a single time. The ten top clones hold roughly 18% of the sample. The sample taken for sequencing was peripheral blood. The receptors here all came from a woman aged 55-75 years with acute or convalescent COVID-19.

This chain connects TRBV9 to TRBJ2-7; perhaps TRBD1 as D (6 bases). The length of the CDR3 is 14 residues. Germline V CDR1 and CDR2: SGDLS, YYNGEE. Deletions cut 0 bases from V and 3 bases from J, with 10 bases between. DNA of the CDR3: TGTGCCAGCAGCGTAGGCACAGGGAACTACGAGCAGTACTTC. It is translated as CASSVGTGNYEQYF.

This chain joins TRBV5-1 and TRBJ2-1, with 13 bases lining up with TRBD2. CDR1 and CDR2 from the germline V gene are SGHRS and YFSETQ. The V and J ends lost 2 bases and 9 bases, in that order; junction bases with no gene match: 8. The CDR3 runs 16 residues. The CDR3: CASSLRLAGGRGEQFF. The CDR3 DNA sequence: TGCGCCAGCAGCTTACGACTAGCGGGGGGCCGCGGTGAGCAGTTCTTC.

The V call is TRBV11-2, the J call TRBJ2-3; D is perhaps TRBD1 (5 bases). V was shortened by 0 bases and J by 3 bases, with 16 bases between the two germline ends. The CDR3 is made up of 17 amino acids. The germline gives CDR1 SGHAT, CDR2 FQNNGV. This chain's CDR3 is CASSLDRTGSGTDTQYF. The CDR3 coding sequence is TGTGCCAGCAGCTTAGATCGGACCGGATCAGGGACAGATACGCAGTATTTT.

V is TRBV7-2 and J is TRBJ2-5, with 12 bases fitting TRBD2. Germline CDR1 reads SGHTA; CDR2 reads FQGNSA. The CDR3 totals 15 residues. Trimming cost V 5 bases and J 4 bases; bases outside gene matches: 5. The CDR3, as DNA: TGTGCCAGCAGCCCCCGGGGACTAGCGGGAGAGACCCAGTACTTC. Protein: CASSPRGLAGETQYF.

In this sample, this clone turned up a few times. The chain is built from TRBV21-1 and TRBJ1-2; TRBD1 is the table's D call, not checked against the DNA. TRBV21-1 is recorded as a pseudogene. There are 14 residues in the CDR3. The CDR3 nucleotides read TGTGCCAGCAGTGGACAGGGCAGGGAGCATCGCTACACCTTC. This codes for CASSGQGREHRYTF.

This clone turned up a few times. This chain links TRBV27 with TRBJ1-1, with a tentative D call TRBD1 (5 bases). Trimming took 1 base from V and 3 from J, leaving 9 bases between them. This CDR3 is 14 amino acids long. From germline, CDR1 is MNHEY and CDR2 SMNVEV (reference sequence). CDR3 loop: CASSLLGGDTEAFF. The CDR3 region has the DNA TGTGCCAGCAGTTTATTGGGGGGTGACACTGAAGCTTTCTTT.

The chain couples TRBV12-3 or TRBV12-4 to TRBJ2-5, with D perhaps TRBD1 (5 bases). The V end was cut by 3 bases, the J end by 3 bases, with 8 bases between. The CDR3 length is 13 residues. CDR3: CASSLKGKETQYF. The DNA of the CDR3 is TGTGCCAGCAGTTTGAAGGGGAAAGAGACCCAGTACTTC.

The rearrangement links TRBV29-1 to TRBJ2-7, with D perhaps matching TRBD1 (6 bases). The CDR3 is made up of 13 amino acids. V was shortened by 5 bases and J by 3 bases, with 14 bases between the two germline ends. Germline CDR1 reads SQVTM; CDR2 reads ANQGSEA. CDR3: CSVSPGTLYEQYF. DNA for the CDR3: TGCAGCGTTTCCCCCGGGACACTCTACGAGCAGTACTTC.

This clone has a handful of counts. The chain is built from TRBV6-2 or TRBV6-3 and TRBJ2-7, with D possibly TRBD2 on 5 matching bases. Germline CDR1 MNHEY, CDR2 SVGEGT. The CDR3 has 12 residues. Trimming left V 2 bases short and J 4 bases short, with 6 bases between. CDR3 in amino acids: CASSYTGYEQYF. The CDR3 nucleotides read TGTGCCAGCAGTTACACGGGGTACGAGCAGTACTTC.

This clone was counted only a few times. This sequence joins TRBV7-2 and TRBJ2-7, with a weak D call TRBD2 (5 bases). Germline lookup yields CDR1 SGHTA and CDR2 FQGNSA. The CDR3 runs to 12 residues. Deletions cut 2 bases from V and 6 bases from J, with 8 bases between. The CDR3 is CASSLPAGEQYF. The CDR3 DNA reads TGTGCCAGCAGCTTACCCGCGGGCGAGCAGTACTTC.

In nucleotides, the CDR3 is TGTGCCAGCAGCTTCGAGTCCACGGCTGAAGCTTTCTTT. It yields the protein CASSFESTAEAFF. The gene calls are TRBV6-5 and TRBJ1-1; D unresolved. The length of the CDR3 is 13 residues. CDR1 MNHEY and CDR2 SVGAGI come from the germline V gene. Trimming took off 6 bases at V and 6 bases at J, with 14 bases between the two ends.

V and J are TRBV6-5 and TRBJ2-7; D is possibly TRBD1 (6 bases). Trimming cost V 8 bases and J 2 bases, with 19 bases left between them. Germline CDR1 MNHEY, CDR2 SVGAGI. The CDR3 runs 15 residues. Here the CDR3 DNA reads TGTGCCAGCTCCAACCCCCTACAGGGAACCTACGAGCAGTACTTC. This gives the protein CASSNPLQGTYEQYF.

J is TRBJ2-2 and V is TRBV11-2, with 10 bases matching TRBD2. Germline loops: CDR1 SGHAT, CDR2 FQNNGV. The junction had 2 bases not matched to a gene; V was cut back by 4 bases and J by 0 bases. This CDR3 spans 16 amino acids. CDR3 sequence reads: CASSSGLAANTGELFF. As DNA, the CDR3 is TGTGCCAGCAGCTCCGGACTAGCGGCGAACACCGGGGAGCTGTTTTTT.

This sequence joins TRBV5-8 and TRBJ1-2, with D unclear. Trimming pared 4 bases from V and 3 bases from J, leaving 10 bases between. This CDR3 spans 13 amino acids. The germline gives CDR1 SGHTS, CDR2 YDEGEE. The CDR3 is CASSQSAYYGYTF. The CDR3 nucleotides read TGTGCCAGCAGCCAATCAGCGTACTATGGCTACACCTTC.

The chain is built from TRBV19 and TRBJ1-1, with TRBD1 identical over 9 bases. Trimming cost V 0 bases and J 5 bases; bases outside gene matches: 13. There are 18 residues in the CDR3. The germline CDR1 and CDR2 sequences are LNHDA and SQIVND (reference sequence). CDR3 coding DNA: TGTGCCAGTAGTATAGATCCCTGGGACAGGGTAATTGGGACTGAAGCTTTCTTT. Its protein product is CASSIDPWDRVIGTEAFF.

The CDR3 DNA sequence: TGTGCCAGCAGCCATTCAGGAATTAACTATGGCTACACCTTC. It is translated as CASSHSGINYGYTF. The rearrangement uses TRBV3-1 (or the pseudogene TRBV3-2) and TRBJ1-2; D uncertain. The germline gives CDR1 LGHDT, CDR2 YNNKEL (reference sequence). V lost 3 bases to trimming and J lost 1 base, with 9 bases between them. CDR3 length: 14 amino acids.

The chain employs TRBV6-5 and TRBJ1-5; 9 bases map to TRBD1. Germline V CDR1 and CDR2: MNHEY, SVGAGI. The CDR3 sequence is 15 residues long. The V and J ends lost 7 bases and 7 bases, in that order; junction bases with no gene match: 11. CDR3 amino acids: CASNSGTGQQQPQHF. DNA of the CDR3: TGTGCCAGCAACTCCGGGACAGGGCAGCAACAGCCCCAGCATTTT.

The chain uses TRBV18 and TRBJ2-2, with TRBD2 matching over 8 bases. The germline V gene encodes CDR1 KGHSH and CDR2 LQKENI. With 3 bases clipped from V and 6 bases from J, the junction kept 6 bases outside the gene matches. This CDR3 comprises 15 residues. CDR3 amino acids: CASSPGREKAGELFF. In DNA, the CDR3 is TGTGCCAGCTCACCCGGGAGGGAGAAGGCCGGGGAGCTGTTTTTT.

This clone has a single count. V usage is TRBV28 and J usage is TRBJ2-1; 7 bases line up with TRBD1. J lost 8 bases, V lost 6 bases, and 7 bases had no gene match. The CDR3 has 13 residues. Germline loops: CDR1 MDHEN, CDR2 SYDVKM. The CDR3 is CASSKQGFDEQFF. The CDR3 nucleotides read TGTGCCAGCAGCAAACAGGGGTTCGATGAGCAGTTCTTC.

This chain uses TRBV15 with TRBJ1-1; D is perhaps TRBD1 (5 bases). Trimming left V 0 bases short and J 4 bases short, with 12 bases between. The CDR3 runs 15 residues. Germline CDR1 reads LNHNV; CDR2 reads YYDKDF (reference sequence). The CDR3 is CATSRDRGSGTEAFF. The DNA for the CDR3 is TGTGCCACCAGCAGAGATCGGGGGTCCGGCACTGAAGCTTTCTTT.

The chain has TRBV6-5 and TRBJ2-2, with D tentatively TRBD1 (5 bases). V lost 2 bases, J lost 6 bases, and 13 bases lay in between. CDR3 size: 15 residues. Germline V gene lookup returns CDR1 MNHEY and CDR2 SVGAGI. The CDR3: CASSYLDVGPGELFF. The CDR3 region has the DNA TGTGCCAGCAGTTACCTTGATGTGGGGCCCGGGGAGCTGTTTTTT.

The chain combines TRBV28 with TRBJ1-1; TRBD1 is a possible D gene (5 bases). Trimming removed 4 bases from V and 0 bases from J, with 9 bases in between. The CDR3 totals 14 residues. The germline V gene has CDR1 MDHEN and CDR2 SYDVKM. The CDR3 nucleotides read TGTGCCAGCAGTTCTACAGGATTGAACACTGAAGCTTTCTTT. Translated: CASSSTGLNTEAFF.

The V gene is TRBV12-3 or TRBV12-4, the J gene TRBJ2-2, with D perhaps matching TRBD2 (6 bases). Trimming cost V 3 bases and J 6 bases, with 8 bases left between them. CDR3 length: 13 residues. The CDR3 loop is CASSFAGPGELFF. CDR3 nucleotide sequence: TGTGCCAGCAGTTTTGCGGGGCCCGGGGAGCTGTTTTTT.

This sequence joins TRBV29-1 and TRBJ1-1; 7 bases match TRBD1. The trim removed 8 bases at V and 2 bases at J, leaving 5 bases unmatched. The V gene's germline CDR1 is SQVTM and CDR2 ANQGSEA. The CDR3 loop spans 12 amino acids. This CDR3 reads CSLRGTNTEAFF. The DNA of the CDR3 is TGCAGCCTCAGGGGGACAAACACTGAAGCTTTCTTT.

CDR3 bases: TGTGCCAGCTCACGTGCCCAGGGCGTGGAGACCCAGTACTTC. This codes for CASSRAQGVETQYF. V usage is TRBV18 and J usage is TRBJ2-5, with a tentative D call TRBD1 (5 bases). CDR3 size: 14 residues. Trimming cost V 4 bases and J 5 bases, with 14 bases left between them. Germline CDR1 reads KGHSH; CDR2 reads LQKENI.

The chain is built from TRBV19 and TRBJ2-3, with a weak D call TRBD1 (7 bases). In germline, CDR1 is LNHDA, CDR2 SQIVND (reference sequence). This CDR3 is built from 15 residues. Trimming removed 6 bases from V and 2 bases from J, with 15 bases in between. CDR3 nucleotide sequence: TGTGCCAGTAGGGAGGGACAGTTTCTCACAGATACGCAGTATTTT. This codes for CASREGQFLTDTQYF.